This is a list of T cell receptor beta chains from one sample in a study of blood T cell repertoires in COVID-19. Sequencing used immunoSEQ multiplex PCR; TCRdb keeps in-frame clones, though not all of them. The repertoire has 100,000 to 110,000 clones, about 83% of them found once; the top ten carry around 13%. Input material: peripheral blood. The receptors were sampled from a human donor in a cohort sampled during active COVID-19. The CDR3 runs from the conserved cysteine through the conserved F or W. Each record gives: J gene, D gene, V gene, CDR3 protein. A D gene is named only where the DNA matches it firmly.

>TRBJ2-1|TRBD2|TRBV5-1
CASSRSGSSYNEQFF
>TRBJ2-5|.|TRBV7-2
CASRTTRGTQETQYF
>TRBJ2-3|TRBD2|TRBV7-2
CASSLGSGKSTDTQYF
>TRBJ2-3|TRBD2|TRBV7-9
CASSLELAGSTDTQYF
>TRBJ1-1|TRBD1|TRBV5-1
CASSLRTGGAGTEAFF
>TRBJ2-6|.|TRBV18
CASSPTTTSPSGANVLTF
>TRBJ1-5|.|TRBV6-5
CASNGRQGSNQPQHF
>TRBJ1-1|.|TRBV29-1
CSVANTGFNTEAFF
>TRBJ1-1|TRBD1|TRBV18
CASSPPGQGFTEAFF
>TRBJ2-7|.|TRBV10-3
CAITSGVRSYEQYF
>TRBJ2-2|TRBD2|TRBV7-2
CASSFGGINTGELFF
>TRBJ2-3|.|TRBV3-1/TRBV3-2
CASSQVPGADTQYF
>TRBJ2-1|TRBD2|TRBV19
CASETSGRNNEQFF
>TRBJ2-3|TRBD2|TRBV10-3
CATGLAGATDTQYF
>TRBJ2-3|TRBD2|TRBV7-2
CASSRSSGTFTDTQYF
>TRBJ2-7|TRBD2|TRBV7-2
CASSLKLAGVEQYF
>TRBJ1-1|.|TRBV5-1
CASSLRPAGANTEAFF
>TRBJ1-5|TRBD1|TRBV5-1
CASSPGQKNQPQHF
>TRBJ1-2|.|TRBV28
CASSSLTGSNGYTF
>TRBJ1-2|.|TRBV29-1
CSVPREGYGYTF
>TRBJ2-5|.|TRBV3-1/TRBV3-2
CASSQDTVQETQYF
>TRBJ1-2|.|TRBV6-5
CASSYRVGLHGYTF
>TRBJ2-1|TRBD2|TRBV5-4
CASSWLAGEQFF
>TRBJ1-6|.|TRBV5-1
CASSLAARANSPLHF
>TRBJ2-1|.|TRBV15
CATSREGTGSYNEQFF
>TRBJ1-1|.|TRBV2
CASNLNTEAFF
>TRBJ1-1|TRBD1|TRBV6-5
CASKGQGVPEAFF
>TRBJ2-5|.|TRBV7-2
CASSLTGYETQYF
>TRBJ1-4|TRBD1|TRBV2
CASSGGQGAGREKLFF
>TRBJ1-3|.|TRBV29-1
CSVAFGAGNTIYF
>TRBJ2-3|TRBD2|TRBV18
CASSPFASGRTDTQYF
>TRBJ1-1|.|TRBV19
CASSTGNTEAFF
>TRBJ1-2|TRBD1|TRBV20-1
CSARDRGGYTF
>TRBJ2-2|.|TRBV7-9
CASSLSREDGELFF
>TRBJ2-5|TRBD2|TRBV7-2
CASSHPRPAGGETQYF
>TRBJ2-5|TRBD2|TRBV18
CASSRERGETQYF